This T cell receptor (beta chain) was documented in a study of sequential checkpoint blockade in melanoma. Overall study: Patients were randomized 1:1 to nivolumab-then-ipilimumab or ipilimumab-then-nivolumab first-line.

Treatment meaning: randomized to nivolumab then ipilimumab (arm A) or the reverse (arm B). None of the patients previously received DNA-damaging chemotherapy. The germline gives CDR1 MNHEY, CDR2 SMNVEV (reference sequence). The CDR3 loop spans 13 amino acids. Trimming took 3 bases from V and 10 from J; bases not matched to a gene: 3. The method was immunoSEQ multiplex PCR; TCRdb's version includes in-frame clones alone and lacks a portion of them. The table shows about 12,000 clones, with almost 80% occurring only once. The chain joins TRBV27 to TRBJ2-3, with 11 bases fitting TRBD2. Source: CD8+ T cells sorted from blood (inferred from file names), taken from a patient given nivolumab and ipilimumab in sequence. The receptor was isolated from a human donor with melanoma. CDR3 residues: CASSFTLAGAQYF. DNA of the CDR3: TGTGCCAGCAGTTTCACACTAGCGGGGGCGCAGTATTTT.